This is a list of T cell receptor beta chains from one sample in a study of tumor-infiltrating lymphocytes in primary liver carcinoma. TCRdb reprocessed the multiplex PCR reads with MiXCR, giving one entry per CDR3 protein. The sample yields 300,000 to 400,000 distinct CDR3 sequences, approximately 65% seen once. The sample taken for sequencing was peripheral blood. Receptors were obtained from a man in his forties with primary liver carcinoma and hepatitis B virus infection. Each CDR3 is given with its conserved first and last residue. A D gene is named only where the DNA matches it firmly. Clone size is given for some rows only: seen once, a few or many times, or a class if the clone is expanded.

j_gene | abundance | v_gene | d_gene | CDR3aa | CDR3nt
TRBJ2-5 | many | TRBV7-8 | TRBD2 | CASSPISGSMVRGTQYF | TGTGCCAGCAGCCCAATTAGCGGGAGTATGGTGAGGGGGACCCAGTACTTC
TRBJ1-1 | - | TRBV11-2 | - | CASSLVAGRYTEASF | TGTGCCAGCAGCTTAGTTGCCGGGAGGTACACTGAAGCCTCCTTT
TRBJ1-3 | - | TRBV10-3 | - | CAISESGVPFRGEGNTIYF | TGTGCCATCAGTGAGTCGGGTGTCCCCTTTAGGGGAGAAGGAAACACCATATATTTT
TRBJ2-1 | - | TRBV30 | TRBD2 | CAWIHPGRNEQFF | TGTGCCTGGATTCACCCCGGGAGGAATGAGCAGTTCTTC
TRBJ1-5 | many | TRBV4-3 | - | CASSQDYNQPQHF | TGCGCCAGCAGCCAAGATTACAATCAGCCCCAGCATTTT
TRBJ2-5 | few | TRBV29-1 | TRBD2 | CSVGGGGRETQYF | TGCAGCGTTGGAGGCGGGGGGCGAGAGACCCAGTACTTC
TRBJ1-5 | - | TRBV2 | - | CVSSERAGNQPQHF | TGTGTCAGCAGTGAACGGGCTGGCAATCAGCCCCAGCATTTT
TRBJ2-3 | - | TRBV11-1 | - | CASSSGGRSVGARTDTQYF | TGTGCCAGCAGTTCTGGGGGAAGATCTGTTGGAGCCCGCACAGATACGCAGTATTTC
TRBJ2-3 | - | TRBV24-1 | TRBD2 | CATSDPLGTSDDTQYF | TGTGCCACCAGTGACCCCCTCGGGACTAGCGACGATACGCAGTATTTT
TRBJ2-7 | - | TRBV7-9 | - | CASSPLYGQYF | TGTGCCAGCAGCCCACTCTACGGGCAGTACTTC
TRBJ1-1 | many | TRBV10-3 | - | CAISESFRGEQGEAFF | TGTGCCATCAGTGAGTCGTTTCGAGGGGAACAGGGAGAAGCTTTCTTT
TRBJ1-1 | - | TRBV29-1 | - | CSVAAETWATGAFF | TGCAGCGTTGCTGCGGAAACTTGGGCCACTGGAGCTTTCTTT
TRBJ2-5 | many | TRBV5-4 | - | CASSSSGSQETQYF | TGTGCCAGCAGCTCCTCCGGCTCTCAAGAGACCCAGTACTTC
TRBJ2-5 | once | TRBV4-1 | - | CASNQGDGTQYF | TGCGCCAGCAACCAAGGGGACGGGACCCAGTACTTC
TRBJ2-7 | - | TRBV6-5 | - | CVSSRAGEQYF | TGTGTCAGCAGCAGGGCGGGGGAGCAGTACTTC
TRBJ1-1 | few | TRBV7-9 | - | CASSPPGLRNTEAFF | TGTGCCAGCAGCCCGCCGGGACTCAGGAACACTGAAGCTTTCTTT